This entry is about one TCR beta chain. The antigen remains unidentified. The data derive from a study of cytomegalovirus exposure and HLA in healthy donors. Study-wide findings and caveats: Some public TCRs appeared in many individuals, while most sequences were rare.

The study ran its PCR with 60 Vbeta and 13 Jbeta primers. Repertoires were generated with immunoSEQ multiplex PCR, while TCRdb's copy carries only in-frame clones and drops some. The sample yields 250,000 to 350,000 clones, 75% to 85% seen once. Trimming left V 5 bases short and J 8 bases short, with 15 bases between. Germline loops: CDR1 LGHNA, CDR2 YNFKEQ. CDR3 length: 13 residues. The V call is TRBV4-2, the J call TRBJ1-2; weak D call: TRBD1 (6 bases). This receptor was taken from a girl aged 2 to 9 in good health and CMV-seronegative. The sequenced material came from PBMCs. The CDR3 nucleotides are TGTGCCAGCAGCGACGAGGGGGGGAAGGGCTACACCTTC. Translating gives CASSDEGGKGYTF.